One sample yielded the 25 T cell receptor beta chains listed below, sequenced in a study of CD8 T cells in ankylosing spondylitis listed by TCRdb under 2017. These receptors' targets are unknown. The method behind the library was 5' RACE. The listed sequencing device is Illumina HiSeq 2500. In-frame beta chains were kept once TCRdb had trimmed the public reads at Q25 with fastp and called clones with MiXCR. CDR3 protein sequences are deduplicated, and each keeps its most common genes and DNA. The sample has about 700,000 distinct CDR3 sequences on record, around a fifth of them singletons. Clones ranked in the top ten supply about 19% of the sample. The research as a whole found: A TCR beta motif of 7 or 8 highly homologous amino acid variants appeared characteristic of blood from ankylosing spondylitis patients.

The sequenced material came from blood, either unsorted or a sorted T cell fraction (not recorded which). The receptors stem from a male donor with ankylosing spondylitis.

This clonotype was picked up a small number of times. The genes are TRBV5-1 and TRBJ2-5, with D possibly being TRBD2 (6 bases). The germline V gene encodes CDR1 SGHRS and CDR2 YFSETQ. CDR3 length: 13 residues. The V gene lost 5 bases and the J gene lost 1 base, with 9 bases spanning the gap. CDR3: CASRMGGQETQYF. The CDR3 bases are TGCGCCAGCAGAATGGGGGGCCAAGAGACCCAGTACTTC.

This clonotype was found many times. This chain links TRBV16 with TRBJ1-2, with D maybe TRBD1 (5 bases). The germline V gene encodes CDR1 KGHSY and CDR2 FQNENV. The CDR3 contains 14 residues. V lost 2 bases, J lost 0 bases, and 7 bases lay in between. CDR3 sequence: CASSQRGSNYGYTF. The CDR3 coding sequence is TGTGCCAGCAGCCAAAGGGGTTCTAACTATGGCTACACCTTC.

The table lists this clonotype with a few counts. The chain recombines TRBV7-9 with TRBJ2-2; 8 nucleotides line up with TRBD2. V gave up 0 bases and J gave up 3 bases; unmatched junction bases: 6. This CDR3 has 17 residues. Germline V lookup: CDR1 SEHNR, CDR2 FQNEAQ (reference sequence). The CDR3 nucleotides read TGTGCCAGCAGCTTAGCCTCCGGGACTAGAGACACCGGGGAGCTGTTTTTT. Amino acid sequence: CASSLASGTRDTGELFF.

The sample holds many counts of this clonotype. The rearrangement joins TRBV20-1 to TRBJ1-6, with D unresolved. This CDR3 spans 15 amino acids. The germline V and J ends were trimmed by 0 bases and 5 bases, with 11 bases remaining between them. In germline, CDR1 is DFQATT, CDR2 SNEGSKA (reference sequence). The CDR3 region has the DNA TGCAGTGCTAGAGAAATAGGAAGGAATAATTCACCCCTCCACTTT. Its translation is CSAREIGRNNSPLHF.

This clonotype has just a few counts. The CDR3 loop is CSARDFRRLDTEAFF. CDR3 sequence (DNA): TGCAGTGCTAGAGATTTTAGGCGTTTGGACACTGAAGCTTTCTTT. The chain has TRBV20-1 and TRBJ1-1; no reliable D call. Per the germline V gene, CDR1 is DFQATT and CDR2 is SNEGSKA (reference sequence). The CDR3 is 15 amino acids. V lost 0 bases to trimming and J lost 3 bases, with 14 bases between them.

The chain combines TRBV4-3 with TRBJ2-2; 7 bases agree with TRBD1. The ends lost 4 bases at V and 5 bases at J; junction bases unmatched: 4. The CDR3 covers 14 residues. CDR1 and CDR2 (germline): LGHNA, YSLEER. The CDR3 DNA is TGCGCCAGCAGCCCTTCGGACAGGACCGGGGAGCTGTTTTTT. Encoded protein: CASSPSDRTGELFF.

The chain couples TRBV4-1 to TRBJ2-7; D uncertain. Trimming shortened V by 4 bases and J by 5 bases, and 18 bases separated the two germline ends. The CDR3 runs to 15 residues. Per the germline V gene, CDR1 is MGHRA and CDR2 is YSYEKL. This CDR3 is CASSPGGQAAHEQYF. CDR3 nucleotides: TGCGCCAGCAGCCCCGGCGGCCAGGCGGCCCACGAGCAGTACTTC.

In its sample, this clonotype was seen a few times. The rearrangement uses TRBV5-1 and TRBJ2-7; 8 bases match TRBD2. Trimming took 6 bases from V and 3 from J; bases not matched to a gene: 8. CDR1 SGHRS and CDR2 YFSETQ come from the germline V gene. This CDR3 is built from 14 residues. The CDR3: CASTLSGTSYEQYF. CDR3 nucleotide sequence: TGCGCCAGCACCCTGTCGGGGACTAGCTACGAGCAGTACTTC.

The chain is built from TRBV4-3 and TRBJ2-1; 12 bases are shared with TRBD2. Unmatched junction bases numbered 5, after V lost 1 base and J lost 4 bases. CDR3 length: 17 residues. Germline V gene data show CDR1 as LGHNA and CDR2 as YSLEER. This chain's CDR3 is CASSQGTSGTSYNEQFF. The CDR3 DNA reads TGCGCCAGCAGCCAAGGGACTAGCGGGACCTCTTACAATGAGCAGTTCTTC.

The CDR3 coding sequence is TGTGCCAGCAGTTTAGGAGGCTGGCGCTCCTACAATGAGCAGTTCTTC. Its translation: CASSLGGWRSYNEQFF. The V and J genes are TRBV27 and TRBJ2-1; possibly TRBD2 for D (5 bases). V was pared by 2 bases and J by 0 bases, with 11 bases between. The V gene's germline CDR1 is MNHEY and CDR2 SMNVEV (reference sequence). The CDR3 has 16 amino acids.

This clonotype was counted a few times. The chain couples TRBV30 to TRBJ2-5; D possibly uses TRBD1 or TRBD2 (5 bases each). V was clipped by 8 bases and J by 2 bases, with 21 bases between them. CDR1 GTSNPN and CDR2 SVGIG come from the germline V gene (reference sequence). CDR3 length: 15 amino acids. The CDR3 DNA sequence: TGTGCCGCAACCCAGGGAGTGGGTCGGCAAGAGACCCAGTACTTC. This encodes CAATQGVGRQETQYF. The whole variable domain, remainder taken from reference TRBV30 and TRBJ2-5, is SQTIHQWPATLVQPVGSPLSLECTVEGTSNPNLYWYRQAAGRGLQLLFYSVGIGQISSEVPQNLSASRPQDRQFILSSKKLLLSDSGFYLCAATQGVGRQETQYFGPGTRLLVL.

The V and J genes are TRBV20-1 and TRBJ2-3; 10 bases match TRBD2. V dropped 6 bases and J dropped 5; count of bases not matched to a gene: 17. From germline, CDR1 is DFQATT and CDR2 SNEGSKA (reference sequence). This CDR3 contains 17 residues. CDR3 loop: CSAEPLSGRPRGDTQYF. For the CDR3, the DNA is TGCAGTGCCGAGCCCCTTAGCGGGAGGCCACGGGGAGATACGCAGTATTTT.

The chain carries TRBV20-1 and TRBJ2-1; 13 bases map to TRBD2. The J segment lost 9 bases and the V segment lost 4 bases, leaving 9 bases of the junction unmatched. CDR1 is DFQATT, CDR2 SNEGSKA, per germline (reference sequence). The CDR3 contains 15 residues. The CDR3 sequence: CSATTGLAGVGEQFF. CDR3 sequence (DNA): TGCAGTGCTACCACCGGACTAGCGGGAGTTGGTGAGCAGTTCTTC.

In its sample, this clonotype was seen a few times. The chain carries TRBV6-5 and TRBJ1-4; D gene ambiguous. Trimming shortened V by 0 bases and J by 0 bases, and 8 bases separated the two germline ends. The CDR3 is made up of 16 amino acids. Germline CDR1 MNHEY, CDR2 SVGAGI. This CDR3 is CASSYSFTATNEKLFF. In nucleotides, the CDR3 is TGTGCCAGCAGTTACTCTTTCACAGCAACTAATGAAAAACTGTTTTTT.

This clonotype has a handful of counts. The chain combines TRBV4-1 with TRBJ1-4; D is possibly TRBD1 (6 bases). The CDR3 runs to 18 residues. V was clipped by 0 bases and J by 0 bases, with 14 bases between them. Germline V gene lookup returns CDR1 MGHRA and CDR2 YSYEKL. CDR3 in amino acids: CASSQDWGGRATNEKLFF. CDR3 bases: TGCGCCAGCAGCCAAGATTGGGGGGGCAGGGCAACTAATGAAAAACTGTTTTTT.

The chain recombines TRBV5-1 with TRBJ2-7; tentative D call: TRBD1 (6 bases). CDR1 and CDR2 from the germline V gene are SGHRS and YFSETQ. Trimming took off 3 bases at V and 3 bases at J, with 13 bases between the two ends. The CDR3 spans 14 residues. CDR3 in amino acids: CASSWGTGCYEQYF. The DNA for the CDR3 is TGCGCCAGCAGCTGGGGAACAGGGTGCTACGAGCAGTACTTC.

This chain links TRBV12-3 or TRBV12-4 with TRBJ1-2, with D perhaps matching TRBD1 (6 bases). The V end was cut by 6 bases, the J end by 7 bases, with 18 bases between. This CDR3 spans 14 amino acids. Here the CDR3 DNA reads TGTGCCAGCAGCCCAGGGACACACGAGAGTGGCTACACCTTC. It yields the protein CASSPGTHESGYTF.

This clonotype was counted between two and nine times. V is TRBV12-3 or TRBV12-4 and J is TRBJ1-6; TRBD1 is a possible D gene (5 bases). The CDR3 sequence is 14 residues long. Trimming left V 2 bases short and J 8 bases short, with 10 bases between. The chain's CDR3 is CASSLWGVDSPLHF. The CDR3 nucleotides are TGTGCCAGCAGTTTATGGGGCGTGGATTCACCCCTCCACTTT.

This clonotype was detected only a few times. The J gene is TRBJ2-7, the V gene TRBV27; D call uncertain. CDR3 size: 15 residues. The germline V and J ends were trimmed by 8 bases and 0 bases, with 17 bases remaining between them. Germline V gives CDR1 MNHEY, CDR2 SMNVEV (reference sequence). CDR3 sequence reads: CASGSLDESSYEQYF. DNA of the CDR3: TGTGCCAGCGGCTCCCTGGACGAGAGCTCCTACGAGCAGTACTTC.

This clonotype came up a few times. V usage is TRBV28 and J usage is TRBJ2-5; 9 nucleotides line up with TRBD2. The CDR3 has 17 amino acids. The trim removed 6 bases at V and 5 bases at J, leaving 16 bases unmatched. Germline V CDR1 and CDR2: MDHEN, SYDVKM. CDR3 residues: CASRSAGGPTEGETQYF. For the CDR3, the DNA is TGTGCCAGCAGATCAGCGGGAGGCCCGACTGAGGGGGAGACCCAGTACTTC.

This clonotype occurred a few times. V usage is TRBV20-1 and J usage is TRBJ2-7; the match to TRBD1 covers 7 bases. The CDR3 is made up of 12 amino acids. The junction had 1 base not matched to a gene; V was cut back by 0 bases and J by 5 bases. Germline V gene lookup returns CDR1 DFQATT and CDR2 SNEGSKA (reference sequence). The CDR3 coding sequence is TGCAGTGCTAGAGACGACAGGGACGAGCAGTACTTC. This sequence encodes CSARDDRDEQYF.

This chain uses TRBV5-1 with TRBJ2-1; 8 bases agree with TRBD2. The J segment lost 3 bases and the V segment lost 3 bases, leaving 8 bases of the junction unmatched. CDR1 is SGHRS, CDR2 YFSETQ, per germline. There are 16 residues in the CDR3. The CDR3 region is CASSSIAGLDYNEQFF. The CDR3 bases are TGCGCCAGCAGCTCGATAGCGGGATTGGACTACAATGAGCAGTTCTTC.

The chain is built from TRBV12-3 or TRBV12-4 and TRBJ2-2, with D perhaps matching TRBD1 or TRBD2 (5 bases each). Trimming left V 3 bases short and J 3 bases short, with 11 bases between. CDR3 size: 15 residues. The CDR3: CASSFGGVYTGELFF. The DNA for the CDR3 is TGTGCCAGCAGTTTTGGGGGAGTGTACACCGGGGAGCTGTTTTTT.

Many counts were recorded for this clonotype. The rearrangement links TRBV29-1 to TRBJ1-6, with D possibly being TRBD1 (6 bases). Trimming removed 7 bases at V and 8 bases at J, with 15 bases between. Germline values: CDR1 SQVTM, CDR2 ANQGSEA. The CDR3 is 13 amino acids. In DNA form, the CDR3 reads TGCAGCGCAACCACAGGGACGGATTCACCCCTCCACTTT. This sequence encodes CSATTGTDSPLHF.

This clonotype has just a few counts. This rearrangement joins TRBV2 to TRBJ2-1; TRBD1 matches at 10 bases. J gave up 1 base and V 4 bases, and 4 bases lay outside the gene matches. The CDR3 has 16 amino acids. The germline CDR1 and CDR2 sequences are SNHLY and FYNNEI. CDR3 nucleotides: TGTGCCAGCAGTGGCGACAGGGGGCTGTCCTACAATGAGCAGTTCTTC. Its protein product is CASSGDRGLSYNEQFF. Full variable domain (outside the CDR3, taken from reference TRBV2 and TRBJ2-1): EPEVTQTPSHQVTQMGQEVILRCVPISNHLYFYWYRQILGQKVEFLVSFYNNEISEKSEIFDDQFSVERPDGSNFTLKIRSTKLEDSAMYFCASSGDRGLSYNEQFFGPGTRLTVL.